These 20 T cell receptor beta chains share one sample of origin, sequenced in a study of blood T cell repertoires in COVID-19 (dated by TCRdb to 2019 to 2021). Libraries were made using the immunoSEQ multiplex PCR assay. Drawn from immuneACCESS, this table holds only the in-frame rearrangements with V and J called that TCRdb kept. Clones are partly lost; checked studies trace under half to an unresolved V gene and leave the rest unexplained. A total of around 620,000 clones appear in this sample, about 87% of them only once. Over 0.2% of the sample rests with the top ten. Sample: peripheral blood. Every receptor here comes from a woman aged 18-29 years with acute or convalescent COVID-19.

In nucleotides, the CDR3 is TGTGCCATCAGGGCACCATATAATTCACCCCTCCACTTT. Its translation: CAIRAPYNSPLHF. The genes are TRBV2 and TRBJ1-6; tentatively, D is TRBD1 (5 bases). The CDR3 is 13 amino acids. Looked up from germline, CDR1 is SNHLY and CDR2 is FYNNEI. V lost 10 bases to trimming and J lost 4 bases, with 11 bases between them. Variable domain in full (rest from reference TRBV2 and TRBJ1-6): EPEVTQTPSHQVTQMGQEVILRCVPISNHLYFYWYRQILGQKVEFLVSFYNNEISEKSEIFDDQFSVERPDGSNFTLKIRSTKLEDSAMYFCAIRAPYNSPLHFGNGTRLTVT.

The J gene is TRBJ1-6, the V gene TRBV5-1, with D tentatively TRBD1 (6 bases). This CDR3 contains 16 residues. In germline, CDR1 is SGHRS, CDR2 YFSETQ. Between the trimmed V and J ends, which lost 0 bases and 8 bases, there was a span of 15 bases. CDR3 in DNA: TGCGCCAGCAGCTTGGCCCCTCAGGGGTTAGATTCACCCCTCCACTTT. This sequence encodes CASSLAPQGLDSPLHF.

This clone occurred a few times. V is TRBV18 and J is TRBJ1-3; 7 nucleotides match TRBD1. Germline V gives CDR1 KGHSH, CDR2 LQKENI. Trimming at V came to 6 bases and at J to 1 base, leaving 6 bases not matched to a gene. This CDR3 region has 15 residues. The CDR3 nucleotides read TGTGCCAGCTCTATTCTGGACAGGTCTGGAAACACCATATATTTT. This encodes CASSILDRSGNTIYF.

The CDR3 DNA sequence: TGTGCCAGCAGCTTAGATCACCCAGGGGAACAAGAGACCCAGTACTTC. Translating it yields CASSLDHPGEQETQYF. This sequence joins TRBV7-2 and TRBJ2-5; tentative D call: TRBD1 (6 bases). Trimming took 1 base from V and 2 from J, leaving 14 bases between them. The CDR3 is 16 residues long. CDR1 and CDR2 (germline): SGHTA, FQGNSA.

This rearrangement joins TRBV10-3 to TRBJ2-2, with D perhaps matching TRBD1 (6 bases). The CDR3 extends over 14 amino acids. Germline V lookup: CDR1 ENHRY, CDR2 SYGVKD. V lost 11 bases and J lost 2, with 15 bases in between. The CDR3 here is CALQTGTNTGELFF. The CDR3 bases are TGTGCCTTACAGACAGGAACCAACACCGGGGAGCTGTTTTTT.

The chain combines TRBV7-9 with TRBJ2-7; TRBD1 matches 10 bases. The ends lost 5 bases at V and 0 bases at J; junction bases unmatched: 7. Germline loops: CDR1 SEHNR, CDR2 FQNEAQ (reference sequence). The CDR3 has 16 residues. The CDR3 DNA follows: TGTGCCAGCAGCCCAACCGGGACAGGGGTCTCCTACGAGCAGTACTTC. Translation: CASSPTGTGVSYEQYF.

This clone has only one observation. The chain combines TRBV7-3 with TRBJ2-7; 7 bases are a match to TRBD2. Unmatched junction bases numbered 2, after V lost 5 bases and J lost 7 bases. Germline V CDR1 and CDR2: SGHTA, FQGTGA. The CDR3 consists of 11 residues. The CDR3 protein is CASSAGGEQYF. CDR3 bases: TGTGCCAGCAGCGCCGGGGGGGAGCAGTACTTC.

V and J are TRBV5-1 and TRBJ2-3; the match to TRBD2 covers 12 bases. This CDR3 is built from 15 residues. In germline, CDR1 is SGHRS, CDR2 YFSETQ. V shed 3 bases, J shed 6 bases, and the junction held 5 bases outside the gene matches. This CDR3 is CASSSLAGGPDTQYF. For the CDR3, the DNA is TGCGCCAGCAGCTCTCTAGCGGGGGGGCCGGATACGCAGTATTTT.

This clone has only one observation. V and J are TRBV7-9 and TRBJ1-1; D is uncertain. The CDR3 is made up of 15 amino acids. V was shortened by 6 bases and J by 1 base, with 15 bases between the two germline ends. CDR1 is SEHNR and CDR2 is FQNEAQ in the germline V gene (reference sequence). This CDR3 is CASRETPSGNTEAFF. The CDR3 coding sequence is TGTGCCAGCAGGGAGACCCCCTCTGGGAACACTGAAGCTTTCTTT. Together with reference TRBV7-9 and TRBJ1-1, the CDR3 gives the full variable domain: DTGVSQNPRHKITKRGQNVTFRCDPISEHNRLYWYRQTLGQGPEFLTYFQNEAQLEKSRLLSDRFSAERPKGSFSTLEIQRTEQGDSAMYLCASRETPSGNTEAFFGQGTRLTVV.

The rearrangement uses TRBV2 and TRBJ1-1; the D gene is possibly TRBD1 (5 bases). This CDR3 comprises 17 residues. Germline-derived CDR1 and CDR2 are SNHLY and FYNNEI. V lost 3 bases and J lost 3, with 20 bases in between. The CDR3 here is CASSDPSDPGGDTEAFF. In DNA form, the CDR3 reads TGTGCCAGCAGTGACCCCTCTGACCCGGGAGGGGACACTGAAGCTTTCTTT. Full variable domain (missing parts from reference TRBV2 and TRBJ1-1): EPEVTQTPSHQVTQMGQEVILRCVPISNHLYFYWYRQILGQKVEFLVSFYNNEISEKSEIFDDQFSVERPDGSNFTLKIRSTKLEDSAMYFCASSDPSDPGGDTEAFFGQGTRLTVV.

The CDR3 spells CASSQDKGRKAFF. DNA for the CDR3: TGTGCCAGCAGCCAAGATAAAGGGAGGAAAGCTTTCTTT. This chain links TRBV3-1 (or the pseudogene TRBV3-2) with TRBJ1-1; D gene uncertain. The CDR3 loop spans 13 amino acids. Germline-derived CDR1 and CDR2 are LGHDT and YNNKEL (reference sequence). The germline V and J ends were trimmed by 0 bases and 9 bases, with 11 bases remaining between them.

The genes are TRBV19 and TRBJ1-6; 8 nucleotides align to TRBD1. The CDR3 has 14 residues. With 9 bases clipped from V and 7 bases from J, the junction kept 8 bases outside the gene matches. From germline, CDR1 is LNHDA and CDR2 SQIVND (reference sequence). The DNA of the CDR3 is TGTGCCAGCGACCCCAGGGGGCTGAATTCACCCCTCCACTTT. This encodes CASDPRGLNSPLHF. The full variable domain, in which reference TRBV19 and TRBJ1-6 provide the parts outside the CDR3, is DGGITQSPKYLFRKEGQNVTLSCEQNLNHDAMYWYRQDPGQGLRLIYYSQIVNDFQKGDIAEGYSVSREKKESFPLTVTSAQKNPTAFYLCASDPRGLNSPLHFGNGTRLTVT.

The J gene is TRBJ2-7, the V gene TRBV7-9, with TRBD1 matching 10 bases. CDR3 length: 15 residues. Trimming at V came to 5 bases and at J to 4 bases, leaving 8 bases not matched to a gene. Germline CDR1 SEHNR, CDR2 FQNEAQ (reference sequence). In nucleotides, the CDR3 is TGTGCCAGCAGCCCCTTGAGGGACAGGGGTTACGAGCAGTACTTC. Protein product: CASSPLRDRGYEQYF.

The V call is TRBV27, the J call TRBJ1-1; D ambiguous. The V end lost 2 bases, the J end lost 3 bases, and 13 bases lay between the germline ends. The CDR3 is 15 residues long. The V gene's germline CDR1 is MNHEY and CDR2 SMNVEV (reference sequence). CDR3 nucleotides: TGTGCCAGCAGTTTAACCGCGAGGCACCACACTGAAGCTTTCTTT. Protein sequence: CASSLTARHHTEAFF.

The V call is TRBV2, the J call TRBJ1-5; D is undetermined. The V end lost 6 bases, the J end lost 1 base, and 7 bases lay between the germline ends. CDR1 and CDR2 (germline): SNHLY, FYNNEI. The CDR3 has 13 residues. CDR3 sequence (DNA): TGTGCCAGCAGGCTTGAGAGCAATCAGCCCCAGCATTTT. Translated: CASRLESNQPQHF.

In regard to this clone: Other DNA sequences from this sample encode an identical CDR3 as well. The chain has TRBV7-9 and TRBJ2-7; TRBD2 might be the D (6 bases). V lost 5 bases, J lost 2 bases, and 22 bases lay in between. This CDR3 is 17 amino acids long. CDR1 is SEHNR and CDR2 is FQNEAQ in the germline V gene (reference sequence). The CDR3 DNA reads TGTGCCAGCAGCCCCCGGTCCTGGAGGGAAGGGCCCTACGAGCAGTACTTC. Residues: CASSPRSWREGPYEQYF.

The chain uses TRBV2 and TRBJ1-5; D possibly corresponds to TRBD1 (6 bases). The germline V gene encodes CDR1 SNHLY and CDR2 FYNNEI. Trimming pared 2 bases from V and 5 bases from J, leaving 19 bases between. The CDR3 is 17 amino acids. The CDR3 sequence is CASSELGTGRGDQPQHF. CDR3 coding DNA: TGTGCCAGCAGTGAATTAGGTACAGGGAGAGGGGATCAGCCCCAGCATTTT.

The chain joins TRBV7-3 to TRBJ1-3; possible D gene TRBD1, 5 bases. V dropped 5 bases and J dropped 4 bases, with 15 bases sitting between them. Germline V gene data show CDR1 as SGHTA and CDR2 as FQGTGA. The CDR3 covers 15 residues. CDR3: CASSPTAGLGNTIYF. Here the CDR3 DNA reads TGTGCCAGCAGCCCCACGGCAGGGTTAGGAAACACCATATATTTT. Using reference TRBV7-3 and TRBJ1-3 for the parts outside the CDR3, the full variable domain is GAGVSQTPSNKVTEKGKYVELRCDPISGHTALYWYRQSLGQGPEFLIYFQGTGAADDSGLPNDRFFAVRPEGSVSTLKIQRTERGDSAVYLCASSPTAGLGNTIYFGEGSWLTVV.

The chain is built from TRBV9 and TRBJ2-1; possibly TRBD1 for D (9 bases). V shed 4 bases and J shed 8 bases, with 19 bases lying between them. This CDR3 region has 15 residues. Germline V gene sequence: CDR1 SGDLS, CDR2 YYNGEE. The CDR3 nucleotides read TGTGCCAGCAGCCCGACGGGGGGGACAGGGTATGAGCAGTTCTTC. It codes for CASSPTGGTGYEQFF.

V gene TRBV9 combines with J gene TRBJ2-5, with D tentatively TRBD2 (7 bases). Looked up from germline, CDR1 is SGDLS and CDR2 is YYNGEE. V was trimmed by 1 base and J by 5 bases, leaving 15 bases between them. CDR3 length: 15 residues. The CDR3 spells CASSVRGGAPETQYF. The CDR3, as DNA: TGTGCCAGCAGCGTAAGAGGGGGGGCCCCGGAGACCCAGTACTTC.